These T cell receptor beta chains were read from a single sample in a study of blood T cell repertoires in COVID-19. Profiled with immunoSEQ multiplex PCR; TCRdb holds only in-frame clones, not every one. The sample contains 220,000 or so clones, around 90% of which appear only once. Material for sequencing was peripheral blood. The receptors shown here come from a man between 60 and 75 years old who had recovered from COVID-19. The CDR3 runs from the conserved cysteine through the conserved F or W. The order of the fields is V gene, J gene, clone size, D gene, CDR3 DNA, CDR3 protein. The D gene is left open where the match is weak. The size of a clone is reported for some rows only, either as once, few or many, or as a class for expanded clones.

V: TRBV7-6; J: TRBJ1-2; size: .; D: .; DNA: TGTGCCAGCAGCTTAGTTACAGGGCCCTCTAACTATGGCTACACCTTC; CDR3: CASSLVTGPSNYGYTF
V: TRBV15; J: TRBJ2-2; size: .; D: .; DNA: TGTGCCACCAGCAGAGTCCTATTTACAGGGATCGGGGAGCTGTTTTTT; CDR3: CATSRVLFTGIGELFF
V: TRBV7-3; J: TRBJ2-2; size: .; D: TRBD1; DNA: TGTGCCAGCAGCTTAACGGGACAGGAGATCACCGGGGAGCTGTTTTTT; CDR3: CASSLTGQEITGELFF
V: TRBV5-1; J: TRBJ1-1; size: once; D: .; DNA: TGCGCCAGCAGCTTGGCCGAGGGAACAACTACTGAAGCTTTCTTT; CDR3: CASSLAEGTTTEAFF
V: TRBV5-1; J: TRBJ1-1; size: .; D: TRBD1; DNA: TGCGCCAGCAGCTTGGTTGGGACAGGGGGCAAGGGAACTTTCTTT; CDR3: CASSLVGTGGKGTFF
V: TRBV5-6; J: TRBJ1-2; size: .; D: .; DNA: TGTGCCAGCAGCCCCGCGGGACCTTCTGCTAACTATGGCTACACCTTC; CDR3: CASSPAGPSANYGYTF
V: TRBV11-1; J: TRBJ1-6; size: .; D: .; DNA: TGTGCCAGCAGCTTGGACCGGGAAGATGATAATTCACCCCTCCACTTT; CDR3: CASSLDREDDNSPLHF
V: TRBV6-6; J: TRBJ2-7; size: .; D: TRBD2; DNA: TGTGCCAGCAAACTGACTAGCCGCCCCTCCGAGCAGTACTTC; CDR3: CASKLTSRPSEQYF
V: TRBV2; J: TRBJ2-1; size: .; D: .; DNA: TGTGCCAGCAGGGTCGGCGAGCGGACCGCCGACAATGAGCAGTTCTTC; CDR3: CASRVGERTADNEQFF
V: TRBV25-1; J: TRBJ2-7; size: .; D: TRBD2; DNA: TGTGCCAGCAGTGAATCTCGGGCGGGGGTCCTCTCCTACGAGCAGTACTTC; CDR3: CASSESRAGVLSYEQYF